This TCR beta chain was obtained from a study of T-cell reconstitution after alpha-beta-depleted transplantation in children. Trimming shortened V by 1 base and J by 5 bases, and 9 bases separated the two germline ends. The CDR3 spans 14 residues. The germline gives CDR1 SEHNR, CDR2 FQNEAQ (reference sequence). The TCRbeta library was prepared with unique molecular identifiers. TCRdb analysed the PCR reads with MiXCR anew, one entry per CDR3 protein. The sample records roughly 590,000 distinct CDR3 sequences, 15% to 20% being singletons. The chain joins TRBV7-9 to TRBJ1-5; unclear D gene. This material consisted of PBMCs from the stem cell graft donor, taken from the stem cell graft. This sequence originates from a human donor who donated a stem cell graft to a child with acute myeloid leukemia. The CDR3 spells CASSLEMRDQPQHF. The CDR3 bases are TGTGCCAGCAGCTTAGAAATGCGCGATCAGCCCCAGCATTTT.